This T cell receptor beta chain emerged from a study of T-cell reconstitution after alpha-beta-depleted transplantation in children. Regarding the study as a whole: Approximately two months post-transplant, alpha-beta T cells reportedly originated from several hundred expanded graft clones. Diversity of TCRbeta at day 60 was high in some patients, arising from surviving recipient T cells and thymic progenitors. Newly generated T cells supplied most T-cell counts and diversity one year post-transplant.

The V gene lost 4 bases and the J gene lost 2 bases, with 16 bases spanning the gap. CDR3 size: 15 residues. Germline loops: CDR1 DFQATT, CDR2 SNEGSKA (reference sequence). The TCRbeta library incorporated unique molecular identifiers. TCRdb redid the calling of the PCR reads with MiXCR, one entry per CDR3 protein. Of 200,000 to 250,000 distinct CDR3 sequences in the sample, approximately 10% were seen once. This clonotype was counted at least ten times. Its antigen is still unknown. The sequence was obtained from a child younger than two with acute myeloid leukemia, due to receive a stem cell transplant. Sequenced here: PBMCs, sampled before TCRalphabeta/CD19-depleted stem cell transplant. The V gene is TRBV20-1, the J gene TRBJ2-3; TRBD2 might be the D (5 bases). CDR3 sequence (DNA): TGCAGTGCTACCGTACTAGAGAGGATCACAGATACGCAGTATTTT. It translates to CSATVLERITDTQYF.